The 20 T cell receptor beta chains presented below share a single source sample, sequenced in a study of cytomegalovirus exposure and HLA in healthy donors. Both 60 Vbeta primers and 13 Jbeta primers went into the PCR. The assay was immunoSEQ multiplex PCR, and TCRdb's table has in-frame clones only and misses some. The sample contains 130,000 or so clones, over 70% of which appear only once. The sample was PBMCs. These receptors all come from a woman under 30 in good health and CMV-seronegative.

The table lists this clone with a count of one. The gene calls are TRBV4-1 and TRBJ2-1; a possible D gene is TRBD1 (6 bases). Deletions cut 4 bases from V and 2 bases from J, with 12 bases between. CDR3 length equals 15 residues. Germline lookup yields CDR1 MGHRA and CDR2 YSYEKL. Here the CDR3 reads CASSLTGQAYNEQFF. As DNA, the CDR3 is TGCGCCAGCAGCCTTACAGGGCAGGCCTACAATGAGCAGTTCTTC.

This chain uses TRBV7-8 with TRBJ1-1, with D uncertain. The CDR3 runs to 12 residues. Germline V gives CDR1 SGHVS, CDR2 FQNEAQ. Deletions cut 5 bases from V and 4 bases from J, with 8 bases between. CDR3 in amino acids: CASSPYSTEAFF. DNA of the CDR3: TGTGCCAGCAGCCCGTATAGCACTGAAGCTTTCTTT.

The chain couples TRBV6-5 to TRBJ1-1; TRBD1 aligns across 9 bases. The CDR3 is 13 residues long. From germline, CDR1 is MNHEY and CDR2 SVGAGI. The junction had 2 bases not matched to a gene; V was cut back by 6 bases and J by 3 bases. CDR3 loop: CASRQGAYTEAFF. The CDR3, as DNA: TGTGCCAGCAGACAGGGGGCTTACACTGAAGCTTTCTTT.

The table lists this clone with a few counts. The rearrangement links TRBV29-1 to TRBJ1-2, with 9 bases identical to TRBD1. Per germline, CDR1 SQVTM and CDR2 ANQGSEA. CDR3 length: 13 residues. V lost 2 bases, J lost 6 bases, and 4 bases stayed unmatched. The DNA for the CDR3 is TGCAGCGTTGAACTCGGGACAGGGCATGGCTACACCTTC. It is translated as CSVELGTGHGYTF.

The J gene is TRBJ1-5, the V gene TRBV30; D unclear. Germline lookup yields CDR1 GTSNPN and CDR2 SVGIG (reference sequence). V dropped 2 bases and J dropped 0 bases, with 11 bases sitting between them. The CDR3 consists of 15 residues. In nucleotides, the CDR3 is TGTGCCTGGAGTCAGGCTGATTATAGCAATCAGCCCCAGCATTTT. Translating it yields CAWSQADYSNQPQHF.

The chain employs TRBV27 and TRBJ2-7, with D possibly TRBD2 on 6 matching bases. Germline V lookup: CDR1 MNHEY, CDR2 SMNVEV (reference sequence). The CDR3 has 18 residues. Trimming cost V 3 bases and J 6 bases, with 27 bases left between them. The CDR3 nucleotides are TGTGCCAGCAGTTTTGGAGGGCCCTTGGGTGGGGGAGTGGGCGAGCAGTACTTC. It specifies CASSFGGPLGGGVGEQYF.

The rearrangement joins TRBV6-6 to TRBJ2-5; D is perhaps TRBD2 (5 bases). V lost 0 bases and J lost 1, with 9 bases in between. Germline V gene data show CDR1 as MNHNY and CDR2 as SVGAGI (reference sequence). This CDR3 is built from 15 residues. Here the CDR3 reads CASSYSGGLQETQYF. The CDR3 DNA reads TGTGCCAGCAGTTACTCTGGAGGCCTCCAAGAGACCCAGTACTTC.

The J gene is TRBJ2-1, the V gene TRBV5-1; 7 bases match TRBD1. The CDR3 runs to 15 residues. The V gene end was trimmed by 4 bases and the J gene end by 2 bases; junction bases not matched to a gene: 6. Germline V gene lookup returns CDR1 SGHRS and CDR2 YFSETQ. CDR3 sequence: CASSLLGGPYNEQFF. In DNA form, the CDR3 reads TGCGCCAGCAGCCTCTTAGGGGGCCCCTACAATGAGCAGTTCTTC.

This clone was seen a single time. The chain employs TRBV7-9 and TRBJ2-5; D is possibly TRBD1 (6 bases). The germline CDR1 and CDR2 sequences are SEHNR and FQNEAQ (reference sequence). The V end was cut by 5 bases, the J end by 2 bases, with 15 bases between. This CDR3 spans 15 amino acids. The CDR3 DNA is TGTGCCAGCAGCCGGACAGATTATAGGCAAGAGACCCAGTACTTC. This gives the protein CASSRTDYRQETQYF.

The chain is built from TRBV12-5 and TRBJ1-5, with D possibly matching TRBD1 (6 bases). Deletions cut 1 base from V and 5 bases from J, with 15 bases between. The CDR3 covers 16 residues. Looked up from germline, CDR1 is LGHNT and CDR2 is FRNRAP. This CDR3 is CASGLARGKNDQPQHF. CDR3 in DNA: TGTGCTAGTGGTTTGGCCAGGGGAAAAAACGATCAGCCCCAGCATTTT.

The CDR3 sequence is CASGKNGRAADTQYF. In DNA, the CDR3 is TGTGCCAGCGGCAAGAACGGGAGGGCCGCAGATACGCAGTATTTT. The chain has TRBV2 and TRBJ2-3, with 8 bases lining up with TRBD2. V shed 8 bases, J shed 4 bases, and the junction held 11 bases outside the gene matches. Looked up from germline, CDR1 is SNHLY and CDR2 is FYNNEI. The CDR3 has 15 amino acids. Full variable domain (missing parts from reference TRBV2 and TRBJ2-3): EPEVTQTPSHQVTQMGQEVILRCVPISNHLYFYWYRQILGQKVEFLVSFYNNEISEKSEIFDDQFSVERPDGSNFTLKIRSTKLEDSAMYFCASGKNGRAADTQYFGPGTRLTVL.

This sequence joins TRBV18 and TRBJ2-7; unclear D gene. V lost 2 bases, J lost 4 bases, and 6 bases lay in between. Germline V gene lookup returns CDR1 KGHSH and CDR2 LQKENI. The CDR3 covers 12 residues. DNA for the CDR3: TGTGCCAGCTCACCATCGCGGTACGAGCAGTACTTC. This sequence encodes CASSPSRYEQYF.

In this sample, this clone turned up a few times. This sequence joins TRBV5-4 and TRBJ1-1; maybe TRBD1 (6 bases). Trimming shortened V by 0 bases and J by 0 bases, and 12 bases separated the two germline ends. Looked up from germline, CDR1 is SGHNT and CDR2 is YYREEE (reference sequence). The CDR3 consists of 16 residues. For the CDR3, the DNA is TGTGCCAGCAGCTTGGATCTGGACAGCGTGAACACTGAAGCTTTCTTT. Protein sequence: CASSLDLDSVNTEAFF.

The chain is built from TRBV5-1 and TRBJ1-2, with 9 bases fitting TRBD1. CDR3 length: 15 residues. The V gene end was trimmed by 4 bases and the J gene end by 7 bases; junction bases not matched to a gene: 11. Germline V gene data show CDR1 as SGHRS and CDR2 as YFSETQ. This CDR3 is CASSPRRDRESGYTF. The DNA for the CDR3 is TGCGCCAGCAGCCCCCGGCGGGACAGGGAGTCTGGCTACACCTTC. Combining the CDR3 with reference TRBV5-1 and TRBJ1-2 gives the whole variable domain KAGVTQTPRYLIKTRGQQVTLSCSPISGHRSVSWYQQTPGQGLQFLFEYFSETQRNKGNFPGRFSGRQFSNSRSEMNVSTLELGDSALYLCASSPRRDRESGYTFGSGTRLTVV.

This clone was observed a few times. This chain joins TRBV7-2 and TRBJ2-5; 7 bases fit TRBD2. This CDR3 has 16 residues. The V gene's germline CDR1 is SGHTA and CDR2 FQGNSA. Losses at the gene ends were 1 base for V and 4 bases for J; bases not matched to a gene: 9. The CDR3 loop is CASSLDFGAGAETQYF. The CDR3 bases are TGTGCCAGCAGCTTAGATTTTGGGGCGGGAGCAGAGACCCAGTACTTC.

V is TRBV11-2 and J is TRBJ2-7, with TRBD1 identical over 7 bases. J gave up 3 bases and V 5 bases, and 4 bases lay outside the gene matches. This CDR3 comprises 13 residues. Per germline, CDR1 SGHAT and CDR2 FQNNGV. As DNA, the CDR3 is TGTGCCAGCAGCCGGGACAGTTTCTACGAGCAGTACTTC. As protein: CASSRDSFYEQYF.

V usage is TRBV6-6 and J usage is TRBJ2-2; no clear D gene. The V gene's germline CDR1 is MNHNY and CDR2 SVGAGI (reference sequence). The length of the CDR3 is 12 residues. With 5 bases removed from V and 6 bases from J, the gap between germline ends came to 7 bases. The CDR3 sequence: CASSPLAGELFF. In nucleotides, the CDR3 is TGTGCCAGCAGTCCCCTTGCCGGGGAGCTGTTTTTT.

The chain carries TRBV7-7 and TRBJ1-3; a possible D gene is TRBD1 (6 bases). Deletions cut 5 bases from V and 4 bases from J, with 15 bases between. The germline V gene encodes CDR1 SSHAT and CDR2 FNYEAQ (reference sequence). This CDR3 spans 15 amino acids. The CDR3 nucleotides read TGTGCCAGCAGCCGCGCCACAGGGTTCGGAAACACCATATATTTT. This encodes CASSRATGFGNTIYF.

V and J are TRBV29-1 and TRBJ2-1; 7 bases fit TRBD2. The CDR3 runs to 13 residues. Germline lookup yields CDR1 SQVTM and CDR2 ANQGSEA. J was trimmed by 4 bases and V by 4 bases; bases with no gene match: 4. The DNA of the CDR3 is TGCAGCGTTGGGGCGGGAGCTTACAATGAGCAGTTCTTC. Translated: CSVGAGAYNEQFF.

This rearrangement joins TRBV7-9 to TRBJ1-2, with TRBD1 matching over 7 bases. The germline gives CDR1 SEHNR, CDR2 FQNEAQ (reference sequence). V dropped 1 base and J dropped 0; count of bases not matched to a gene: 5. This CDR3 has 16 residues. The CDR3 nucleotides are TGTGCCAGCAGCTTAGACGGACAGGCAGCTAACTATGGCTACACCTTC. Translated, it gives CASSLDGQAANYGYTF. Filled out from reference TRBV7-9 and TRBJ1-2, the complete variable domain reads DTGVSQNPRHKITKRGQNVTFRCDPISEHNRLYWYRQTLGQGPEFLTYFQNEAQLEKSRLLSDRFSAERPKGSFSTLEIQRTEQGDSAMYLCASSLDGQAANYGYTFGSGTRLTVV.